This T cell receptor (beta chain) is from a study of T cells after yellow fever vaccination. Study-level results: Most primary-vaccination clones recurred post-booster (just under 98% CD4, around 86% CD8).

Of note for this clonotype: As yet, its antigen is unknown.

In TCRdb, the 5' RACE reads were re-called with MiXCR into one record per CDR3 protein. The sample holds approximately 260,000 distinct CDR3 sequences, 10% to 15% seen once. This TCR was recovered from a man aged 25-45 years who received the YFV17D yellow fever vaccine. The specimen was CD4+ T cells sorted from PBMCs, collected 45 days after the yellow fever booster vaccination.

The CDR3 coding sequence is TGTGCCAGTAGTATAGCCCTGCGGAATTGGAATGAGCAGTTCTTC. Translated: CASSIALRNWNEQFF. This chain connects TRBV19 to TRBJ2-1; D unclear. The CDR3 covers 15 residues. The V gene lost 1 base and the J gene lost 7 bases, with 14 bases spanning the gap. Germline CDR1 is LNHDA and CDR2 is SQIVND (reference sequence).